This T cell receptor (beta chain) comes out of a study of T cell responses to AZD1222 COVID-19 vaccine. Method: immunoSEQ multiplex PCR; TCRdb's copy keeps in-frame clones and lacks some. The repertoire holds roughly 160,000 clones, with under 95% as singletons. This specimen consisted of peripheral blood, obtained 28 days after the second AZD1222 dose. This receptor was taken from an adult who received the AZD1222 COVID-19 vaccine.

The CDR3 nucleotides read TGCGCCAGCAGCTTGGTAGGGACAGGGGGCATATTAGGAGCTGGAAACACCATATATTTT. Protein: CASSLVGTGGILGAGNTIYF. This sequence joins TRBV5-1 and TRBJ1-3, with 12 bases fitting TRBD1. The germline gives CDR1 SGHRS, CDR2 YFSETQ. There are 20 residues in the CDR3. Trimming took 0 bases from V and 2 from J; bases not matched to a gene: 12.